This TCR beta chain was observed in a study of blood T cell repertoires in COVID-19. Overall study context: Donors in the United States, Italy and Spain gave samples during acute or convalescent COVID-19. T cells, B-cell-depleted T cells, or PBMCs supplied cDNA or gDNA.

The protocol was immunoSEQ multiplex PCR, while the TCRdb copy is restricted to in-frame clones and leaves out a portion. Of about 160,000 clones listed, 75% to 90% were seen once; the top ten hold more than 7%. V lost 5 bases and J 5 bases, leaving 18 bases between the germline ends. The CDR3 extends over 15 amino acids. Germline V gene data show CDR1 as MNHEY and CDR2 as SVGAGI. V and J are TRBV6-5 and TRBJ1-1; TRBD1 might be the D (5 bases). This clonotype was obtained from an elderly woman with active or convalescent COVID-19. The specimen was peripheral blood. CDR3 bases: TGTGCCAGCAGTAATTCTCAGGGAAGAAGAACTGAAGCTTTCTTT. Protein product: CASSNSQGRRTEAFF.